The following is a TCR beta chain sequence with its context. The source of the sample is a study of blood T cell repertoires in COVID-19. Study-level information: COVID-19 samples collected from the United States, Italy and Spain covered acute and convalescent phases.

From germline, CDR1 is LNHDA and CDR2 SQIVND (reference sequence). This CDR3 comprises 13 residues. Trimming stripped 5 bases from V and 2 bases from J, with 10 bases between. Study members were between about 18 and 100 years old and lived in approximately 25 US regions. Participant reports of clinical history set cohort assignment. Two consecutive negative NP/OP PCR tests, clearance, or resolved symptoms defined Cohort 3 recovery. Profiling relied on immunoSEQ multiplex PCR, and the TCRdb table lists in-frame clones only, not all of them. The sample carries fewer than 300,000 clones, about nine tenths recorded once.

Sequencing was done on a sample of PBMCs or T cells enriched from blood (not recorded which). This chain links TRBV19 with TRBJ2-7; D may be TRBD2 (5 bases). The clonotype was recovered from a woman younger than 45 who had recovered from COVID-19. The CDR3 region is CASSPGFTYEQYF. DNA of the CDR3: TGTGCCAGTAGTCCGGGGTTTACCTACGAGCAGTACTTC.